Below, 20 T cell receptor beta chains from the same sample are listed, as sequenced in a study of CD8+ T cells in alopecia areata. Specified treatment: oral pan-JAK inhibitor, 5-10 mg twice daily. In each case, RNA was isolated and then reverse transcribed into cDNA as the sequencing template. Profiled with immunoSEQ multiplex PCR; TCRdb holds only in-frame clones, not every one. This table holds roughly 200,000 clones, approximately 53% found once. This specimen consisted of CD8+ T cells sorted from blood, obtained at week 24, from a patient treated with tofacitinib. The receptors come from a human donor with alopecia areata.

V gene TRBV7-8 combines with J gene TRBJ1-4; the D is unclear. In germline, CDR1 is SGHVS, CDR2 FQNEAQ. Trimming shortened V by 0 bases and J by 2 bases, and 13 bases separated the two germline ends. The CDR3 runs to 17 residues. CDR3 sequence reads: CASSLALSGGTNEKLFF. The CDR3 coding sequence is TGTGCCAGCAGCTTAGCGCTGTCAGGCGGTACTAATGAAAAACTGTTTTTT. Full variable domain (remainder filled in from reference TRBV7-8 and TRBJ1-4): GAGVSQSPRYKVAKRGQDVALRCDPISGHVSLFWYQQALGQGPEFLTYFQNEAQLDKSGLPSDRFFAERPEGSVSTLKIQRTQQEDSAVYLCASSLALSGGTNEKLFFGSGTQLSVL.

This clone was seen a handful of times. CDR3 coding DNA: TGTGCCAGCAGCTTAGGAATGGGAGATTACAATGAGCAGTTCTTC. This translates into CASSLGMGDYNEQFF. The chain couples TRBV7-7 to TRBJ2-1; a weak D match, TRBD2 (5 bases). Trimming took 1 base from V and 4 from J, leaving 11 bases between them. Germline CDR1 is SSHAT and CDR2 is FNYEAQ (reference sequence). CDR3 size: 15 residues.

This rearrangement joins TRBV7-2 to TRBJ2-7; maybe TRBD1 (5 bases). The CDR3 sequence is 14 residues long. The germline V and J ends were trimmed by 6 bases and 1 base, with 13 bases remaining between them. In germline, CDR1 is SGHTA, CDR2 FQGNSA. The CDR3 sequence: CASSLYRSSYEQYF. As DNA, the CDR3 is TGTGCCAGCAGTTTATACAGGAGTTCCTACGAGCAGTACTTC.

The chain combines TRBV9 with TRBJ1-1; D might be TRBD1 (6 bases). The CDR3 contains 13 residues. Germline V gene lookup returns CDR1 SGDLS and CDR2 YYNGEE. V shed 0 bases and J shed 8 bases, with 11 bases lying between them. CDR3 in DNA: TGTGCCAGCAGCGTAGGGGCAGGGGCAGAAGCTTTCTTT. Translated, it gives CASSVGAGAEAFF.

The J gene is TRBJ2-3, the V gene TRBV7-9; 8 bases map to TRBD1. The CDR3 is 16 residues long. Trimming cost V 4 bases and J 7 bases; bases outside gene matches: 13. Germline V CDR1 and CDR2: SEHNR, FQNEAQ (reference sequence). CDR3 DNA sequence: TGTGCCAGCAGCTCGAACCGGGACAGGCGGTTGTATACGCAGTATTTT. Translation gives CASSSNRDRRLYTQYF.

This clone was detected only a few times. The genes are TRBV4-3 and TRBJ1-2, with 8 bases aligning to TRBD1. The germline V gene encodes CDR1 LGHNA and CDR2 YSLEER. J gave up 7 bases and V 0 bases, and 7 bases lay outside the gene matches. The CDR3 is 15 amino acids. CDR3 coding DNA: TGCGCCAGCAGCCAAGATTCCGCAGGGGGCGCTGGCTACACCTTC. Protein: CASSQDSAGGAGYTF.

This clone turned up a few times. The chain has TRBV19 and TRBJ2-1; TRBD2 matches 11 bases. The CDR3 has 15 residues. Germline loops: CDR1 LNHDA, CDR2 SQIVND (reference sequence). V was clipped by 5 bases and J by 3 bases; unmatched bases: 3. The CDR3 is CASSVSGGDYNEQFF. The CDR3 DNA follows: TGTGCCAGTAGTGTTAGCGGGGGGGACTACAATGAGCAGTTCTTC. Together with reference TRBV19 and TRBJ2-1, the CDR3 gives the full variable domain: DGGITQSPKYLFRKEGQNVTLSCEQNLNHDAMYWYRQDPGQGLRLIYYSQIVNDFQKGDIAEGYSVSREKKESFPLTVTSAQKNPTAFYLCASSVSGGDYNEQFFGPGTRLTVL.

V is TRBV12-5 and J is TRBJ2-1, with D perhaps being TRBD1 or TRBD2 (5 bases each). The germline V gene encodes CDR1 LGHNT and CDR2 FRNRAP. The CDR3 loop spans 13 amino acids. V was trimmed by 7 bases and J by 7 bases, leaving 14 bases between them. The CDR3 DNA reads as TGTGCTAGTGCACTAGGGGTGCTTAATGAGCAGTTCTTC. Protein: CASALGVLNEQFF.

This clone has more than one count but fewer than ten. This rearrangement joins TRBV6-5 to TRBJ2-1, with 7 bases matching TRBD2. The J segment lost 8 bases and the V segment lost 7 bases, leaving 8 bases of the junction unmatched. Per the germline V gene, CDR1 is MNHEY and CDR2 is SVGAGI. The CDR3 runs 13 residues. CDR3 DNA sequence: TGTGCCAGCACCGGACTAGTAGCGGATGAGCAGTTCTTC. Translation gives CASTGLVADEQFF.

The genes are TRBV27 and TRBJ1-2, with D perhaps matching TRBD1 (6 bases). CDR3 length equals 15 residues. The V and J ends lost 2 bases and 8 bases respectively, with 18 bases between them. CDR1 and CDR2 from the germline V gene are MNHEY and SMNVEV (reference sequence). CDR3: CASSLTPTGKEGYTF. CDR3 DNA sequence: TGTGCCAGCAGTTTAACCCCCACAGGGAAGGAGGGCTACACCTTC.

This sequence joins TRBV29-1 and TRBJ2-1, with D uncertain. The CDR3 is 15 amino acids. CDR1 is SQVTM and CDR2 is ANQGSEA in the germline V gene. The V gene lost 0 bases and the J gene lost 2 bases, with 11 bases spanning the gap. The DNA of the CDR3 is TGCAGCGTTGAAGACGGGCCCCCCGCCTACAATGAGCAGTTCTTC. Translating it yields CSVEDGPPAYNEQFF.

This clone was seen a handful of times. The J gene is TRBJ2-7, the V gene TRBV7-2; 9 positions agree with TRBD1. Germline CDR1 SGHTA, CDR2 FQGNSA. J gave up 3 bases and V 5 bases, and 5 bases lay outside the gene matches. CDR3 length equals 14 residues. The CDR3 spells CASSTGQGDYEQYF. CDR3 in DNA: TGTGCCAGCAGCACGGGACAGGGAGACTACGAGCAGTACTTC.

A few counts support this clone. The chain carries TRBV15 and TRBJ2-1, with D tentatively TRBD1 (5 bases). CDR1 and CDR2 (germline): LNHNV, YYDKDF (reference sequence). This CDR3 has 13 amino acids. V was trimmed by 5 bases and J by 2 bases, leaving 7 bases between them. The CDR3 DNA sequence: TGTGCCACCAGCGAGGACACCTACAATGAGCAGTTCTTC. Translated, it gives CATSEDTYNEQFF.

This chain links TRBV29-1 with TRBJ1-2; D perhaps matches TRBD1 (5 bases). The V end lost 4 bases, the J end lost 2 bases, and 14 bases lay between the germline ends. The CDR3 contains 14 residues. Germline V CDR1 and CDR2: SQVTM, ANQGSEA. The DNA for the CDR3 is TGCAGCGTTGGGCTGCAGGGTGGAAACTATGGCTACACCTTC. Translation: CSVGLQGGNYGYTF.

This chain joins TRBV25-1 and TRBJ1-1, with a weak D call TRBD1 (5 bases). The CDR3 covers 13 residues. V was pared by 4 bases and J by 7 bases, with 13 bases between. Germline assignment: CDR1 MGHDK and CDR2 SYGVNS. The CDR3 region is CASSGRGVSEAFF. CDR3 coding DNA: TGTGCCAGCAGTGGCCGGGGGGTTAGTGAAGCTTTCTTT.

By sample fraction, this clone is medium-sized. CDR3 sequence: CASSPPRGPQHF. The CDR3 nucleotides are TGTGCCAGCAGTCCTCCGAGGGGGCCCCAGCATTTT. The chain joins TRBV28 to TRBJ1-5, with D possibly matching TRBD1 (5 bases). Germline CDR1 MDHEN, CDR2 SYDVKM. This CDR3 region has 12 residues. V was shortened by 5 bases and J by 9 bases, with 11 bases between the two germline ends.

This chain joins TRBV29-1 and TRBJ2-7, with D hard to call. The CDR3 is 12 amino acids. Between the trimmed V and J ends, which lost 2 bases and 4 bases, there was a span of 9 bases. Germline CDR1 is SQVTM and CDR2 is ANQGSEA. CDR3 protein: CSVESGWYEQYF. Written as DNA, the CDR3 is TGCAGCGTTGAATCAGGATGGTACGAGCAGTACTTC.

The chain uses TRBV5-4 and TRBJ1-2; D possibly corresponds to TRBD1 (6 bases). Trimming cost V 1 base and J 4 bases, with 17 bases left between them. CDR3 size: 16 residues. CDR1 and CDR2 (germline): SGHNT, YYREEE (reference sequence). The chain's CDR3 is CASSLLGAGSSYGYTF. DNA of the CDR3: TGTGCCAGCAGCTTGTTGGGGGCTGGTAGCAGCTATGGCTACACCTTC.

This clone was seen a few times. This chain joins TRBV4-3 and TRBJ2-7; 7 nucleotides match TRBD1. V shed 1 base and J 1 base; nucleotides not matched to a gene: 7. The CDR3 covers 16 residues. Germline V gene lookup returns CDR1 LGHNA and CDR2 YSLEER. The CDR3 DNA sequence: TGCGCCAGCAGCCAAGGGCAGGGGGTCTCTTCCTACGAGCAGTACTTC. It translates to CASSQGQGVSSYEQYF.

The V and J genes are TRBV6-5 and TRBJ2-7; tentative D call: TRBD1 (6 bases). V was cut by 2 bases and J by 0 bases, with 8 bases left in between. This CDR3 comprises 14 residues. Germline V gene sequence: CDR1 MNHEY, CDR2 SVGAGI. CDR3 residues: CASSYRDNSYEQYF. The CDR3, as DNA: TGTGCCAGCAGTTACAGGGACAACTCCTACGAGCAGTACTTC.